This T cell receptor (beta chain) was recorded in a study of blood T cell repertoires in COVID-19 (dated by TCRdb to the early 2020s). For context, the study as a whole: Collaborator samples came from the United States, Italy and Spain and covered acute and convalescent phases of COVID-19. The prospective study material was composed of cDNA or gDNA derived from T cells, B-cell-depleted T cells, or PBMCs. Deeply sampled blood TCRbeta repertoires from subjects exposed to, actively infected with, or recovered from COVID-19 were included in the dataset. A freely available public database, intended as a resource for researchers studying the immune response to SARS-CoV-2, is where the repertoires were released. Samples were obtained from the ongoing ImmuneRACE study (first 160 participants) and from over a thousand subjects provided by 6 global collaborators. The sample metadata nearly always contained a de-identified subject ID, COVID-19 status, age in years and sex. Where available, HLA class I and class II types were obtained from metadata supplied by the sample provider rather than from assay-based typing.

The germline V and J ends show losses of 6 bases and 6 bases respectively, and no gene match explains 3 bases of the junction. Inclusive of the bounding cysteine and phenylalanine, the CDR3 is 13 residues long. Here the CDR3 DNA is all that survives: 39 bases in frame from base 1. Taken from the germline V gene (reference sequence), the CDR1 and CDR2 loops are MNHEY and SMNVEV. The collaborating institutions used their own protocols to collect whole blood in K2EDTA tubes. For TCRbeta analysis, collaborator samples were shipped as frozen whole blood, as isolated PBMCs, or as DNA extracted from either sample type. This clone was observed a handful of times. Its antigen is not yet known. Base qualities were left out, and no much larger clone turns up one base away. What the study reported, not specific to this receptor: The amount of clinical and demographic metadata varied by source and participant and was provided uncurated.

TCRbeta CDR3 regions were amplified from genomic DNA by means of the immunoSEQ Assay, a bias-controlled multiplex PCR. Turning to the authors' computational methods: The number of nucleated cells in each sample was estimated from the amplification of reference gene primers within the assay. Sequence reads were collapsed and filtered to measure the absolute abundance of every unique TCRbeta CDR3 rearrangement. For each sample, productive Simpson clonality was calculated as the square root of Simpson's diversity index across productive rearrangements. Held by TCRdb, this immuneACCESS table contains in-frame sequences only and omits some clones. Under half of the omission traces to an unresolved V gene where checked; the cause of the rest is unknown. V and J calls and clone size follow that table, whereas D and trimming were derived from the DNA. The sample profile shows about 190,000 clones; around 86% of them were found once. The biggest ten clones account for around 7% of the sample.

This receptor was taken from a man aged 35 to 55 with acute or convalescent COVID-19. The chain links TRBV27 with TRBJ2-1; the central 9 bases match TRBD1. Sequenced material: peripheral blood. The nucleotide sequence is TGTGCCAGCAGAGAGACAGGGGGCAATGAGCAGTTCTTC. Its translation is CASRETGGNEQFF.